The text below deals with one T cell receptor beta chain. The table came from immunoSEQ multiplex PCR; TCRdb's copy has only in-frame clones and leaves some out. The table records 150,000 or so clones, around four fifths of them present only once. This sample was taken from a study of blood T cell repertoires in COVID-19. Per germline, CDR1 SGHRS and CDR2 YFSETQ. V lost 5 bases to trimming and J lost 2 bases, with 22 bases between them. This CDR3 has 17 residues. The sequenced sample was peripheral blood. The chain combines TRBV5-1 with TRBJ2-5, with D maybe TRBD1 (5 bases). This TCR was recovered from a man aged 70-80 years who had recovered from COVID-19. CDR3 loop: CASRQASTIPSQETQYF. CDR3 sequence (DNA): TGCGCCAGCAGACAGGCTAGTACAATTCCGAGTCAAGAGACCCAGTACTTC.